These 28 T cell receptor beta chains share one sample of origin, sequenced in a study of T cell clonotyping in hematopoietic cell transplantation. Profiled with immunoSEQ multiplex PCR; TCRdb holds only in-frame clones, not every one. The table lists about 15,000 clones, more than 75% of them singletons. The sample was PBMCs, taken 100 days after allogeneic stem cell transplant. The receptors derive from a male patient between 55 and 70 years old who had an allogeneic stem cell transplant from a related donor, so the T cells may come from the graft donor. Some clones in this sample may be carry-over from other donors' samples.

This clone has a single count. The rearrangement joins TRBV7-9 to TRBJ1-5; TRBD1 matches 10 bases. The germline V gene has CDR1 SEHNR and CDR2 FQNEAQ (reference sequence). The CDR3 contains 19 residues. V gave up 1 base and J gave up 2 bases; unmatched junction bases: 11. CDR3 nucleotides: TGTGCCAGCAGCTTAGGACGACAGGGGGCTAACGGGGGCAATCAGCCCCAGCATTTT. Its translation is CASSLGRQGANGGNQPQHF.

The chain uses TRBV6-5 and TRBJ1-3; no clear D. Germline V gene lookup returns CDR1 MNHEY and CDR2 SVGAGI. The CDR3 runs to 13 residues. V lost 5 bases to trimming and J lost 4 bases, with 9 bases between them. The CDR3 sequence is CASSPTYGNTIYF. The CDR3 bases are TGTGCCAGCAGTCCCACTTACGGAAACACCATATATTTT.

The J gene is TRBJ2-1, the V gene TRBV5-4, with D perhaps being TRBD1 or TRBD2 (5 bases each). Trimming took off 0 bases at V and 7 bases at J, with 8 bases between the two ends. The CDR3 consists of 13 residues. Germline V CDR1 and CDR2: SGHNT, YYREEE (reference sequence). This CDR3 is CASSLVRGNEQFF. The CDR3 nucleotides are TGTGCCAGCAGCTTGGTGAGGGGAAATGAGCAGTTCTTC.

The chain recombines TRBV5-1 with TRBJ2-5, with 7 bases identical to TRBD1. This CDR3 region has 16 residues. The germline gives CDR1 SGHRS, CDR2 YFSETQ. J gave up 4 bases and V 0 bases, and 9 bases lay outside the gene matches. CDR3 sequence reads: CASSLATGEGAETQYF. The CDR3, as DNA: TGCGCCAGCAGCTTGGCTACAGGGGAAGGGGCAGAGACCCAGTACTTC. The variable domain in full, completed from reference TRBV5-1 and TRBJ2-5, reads KAGVTQTPRYLIKTRGQQVTLSCSPISGHRSVSWYQQTPGQGLQFLFEYFSETQRNKGNFPGRFSGRQFSNSRSEMNVSTLELGDSALYLCASSLATGEGAETQYFGPGTRLLVL.

V usage is TRBV4-3 and J usage is TRBJ2-2; possible D gene TRBD1, 6 bases. Trimming cost V 1 base and J 3 bases, with 21 bases left between them. CDR1 is LGHNA, CDR2 YSLEER, per germline. There are 19 residues in the CDR3. CDR3 nucleotides: TGCGCCAGCAGCCAAGTTGCTCCCGGGACACTGGGGCACACCGGGGAGCTGTTTTTT. As protein: CASSQVAPGTLGHTGELFF.

The rearrangement uses TRBV7-8 and TRBJ2-2, with TRBD1 matching over 8 bases. After removal of 5 bases from V and 8 bases from J, the junction contained 13 bases not matched to a gene. CDR1 and CDR2 from the germline V gene are SGHVS and FQNEAQ. The CDR3 is 16 residues long. The DNA of the CDR3 is TGTGCCAGCAGCACAGGACAGGGAAGTCGGAGGGGGGAGCTGTTTTTT. It is translated as CASSTGQGSRRGELFF.

The rearrangement joins TRBV7-9 to TRBJ1-1; 11 nucleotides align to TRBD1. CDR3 length: 16 amino acids. Germline V lookup: CDR1 SEHNR, CDR2 FQNEAQ (reference sequence). The V gene end was trimmed by 5 bases and the J gene end by 3 bases; junction bases not matched to a gene: 8. For the CDR3, the DNA is TGTGCCAGCAGCATTGGACAGGGGGCATTGGACACTGAAGCTTTCTTT. Its protein is CASSIGQGALDTEAFF.

The gene calls are TRBV6-6 and TRBJ2-4, with 8 positions matching TRBD1. Germline values: CDR1 MNHNY, CDR2 SVGAGI (reference sequence). J lost 6 bases, V lost 4 bases, and 11 bases had no gene match. This CDR3 has 16 amino acids. Written as DNA, the CDR3 is TGTGCCAGCAGTTCCCCATCGGACAGGGATGGAAACATTCAGTACTTC. It translates to CASSSPSDRDGNIQYF.

The V and J genes are TRBV11-2 and TRBJ2-5; D remains unclear. The CDR3 loop spans 15 amino acids. The germline CDR1 and CDR2 sequences are SGHAT and FQNNGV. Deletions cut 1 base from V and 2 bases from J, with 11 bases between. CDR3 sequence reads: CASSLGQRQQETQYF. The CDR3 DNA follows: TGTGCCAGCAGCTTAGGGCAACGACAACAAGAGACCCAGTACTTC.

The V and J genes are TRBV5-5 and TRBJ1-2, with D unresolved. Germline V gene data show CDR1 as SGHKS and CDR2 as YYEKEE (reference sequence). The CDR3 extends over 18 amino acids. The V and J ends lost 0 bases and 1 base respectively, with 19 bases between them. The CDR3 DNA reads TGTGCCAGCAGCTTGGCGGGTGGAGGCGAGGGAAATAACTATGGCTACACCTTC. This encodes CASSLAGGGEGNNYGYTF.

In this sample, this clone turned up once. The chain has TRBV4-3 and TRBJ1-4, with D hard to call. The length of the CDR3 is 14 residues. V was clipped by 4 bases and J by 7 bases, with 13 bases between them. In germline, CDR1 is LGHNA, CDR2 YSLEER. The CDR3 region is CASSPLGWGEKLFF. DNA of the CDR3: TGCGCCAGCAGCCCCTTGGGATGGGGTGAAAAACTGTTTTTT.

The chain recombines TRBV6-5 with TRBJ1-4; 7 nucleotides agree with TRBD1. Germline V lookup: CDR1 MNHEY, CDR2 SVGAGI. CDR3 length: 15 amino acids. V trimming: 6 bases; J trimming: 2 bases; junction bases outside the gene matches: 6. The CDR3 spells CASRQRQGTNEKLFF. The CDR3 DNA reads as TGTGCCAGCAGGCAAAGACAGGGCACTAATGAAAAACTGTTTTTT.

A word on this clone: This CDR3 fails to terminate in the conserved phenylalanine or tryptophan, so it likely reflects a read error. The chain has TRBV27 and TRBJ2-6; D possibly corresponds to TRBD2 (6 bases). The CDR3 is made up of 17 amino acids. Trimming took 3 bases from V and 7 from J, leaving 19 bases between them. Germline lookup yields CDR1 MNHEY and CDR2 SMNVEV (reference sequence). CDR3 region: CASSFYSRQEGANVLTS. Here the CDR3 DNA reads TGTGCCAGCAGTTTTTATTCCCGGCAGGAGGGCGCCAACGTCCTGACTTCC.

This clone was detected only once. The CDR3 is CASSYKGGTDIQPQHF. For the CDR3, the DNA is TGTGCCAGCAGTTACAAGGGCGGGACAGACATTCAGCCCCAGCATTTT. V is TRBV6-5 and J is TRBJ1-5, with 7 positions matching TRBD1. CDR1 and CDR2 (germline): MNHEY, SVGAGI. This CDR3 is built from 16 residues. Germline trimming cut 2 bases from V and 6 bases from J; bases unmatched to any gene: 10.

The chain combines TRBV27 with TRBJ1-1, with D uncertain. The CDR3 extends over 13 amino acids. Germline V lookup: CDR1 MNHEY, CDR2 SMNVEV (reference sequence). Trimming left V 3 bases short and J 1 base short, with 6 bases between. The CDR3 bases are TGTGCCAGCAGTTTCGACTCGAACACTGAAGCTTTCTTT. This codes for CASSFDSNTEAFF.

The V and J genes are TRBV28 and TRBJ1-2; 7 bases line up with TRBD1. V shed 5 bases, J shed 0 bases, and the junction held 3 bases outside the gene matches. The CDR3 covers 14 residues. From germline, CDR1 is MDHEN and CDR2 SYDVKM. The CDR3 nucleotides read TGTGCCAGCAGTAGCGGACAGGCTAACTATGGCTACACCTTC. Its translation is CASSSGQANYGYTF.

The genes are TRBV19 and TRBJ2-2; D is ambiguous. The V and J ends lost 7 bases and 2 bases respectively, with 11 bases between them. CDR1 and CDR2 (germline): LNHDA, SQIVND (reference sequence). This CDR3 is 14 amino acids long. The DNA of the CDR3 is TGTGCCAGTAAGAGGTTCGAAAACACCGGGGAGCTGTTTTTT. Protein sequence: CASKRFENTGELFF.

The chain joins TRBV7-2 to TRBJ2-5; D remains ambiguous. V lost 1 base and J lost 5, with 8 bases in between. Germline lookup yields CDR1 SGHTA and CDR2 FQGNSA. The CDR3 is 13 residues long. The CDR3 coding sequence is TGTGCCAGCAGCTTAGTACATATTGAGACCCAGTACTTC. Translating gives CASSLVHIETQYF. Using reference TRBV7-2 and TRBJ2-5 for the parts outside the CDR3, the full variable domain is GAGVSQSPSNKVTEKGKDVELRCDPISGHTALYWYRQSLGQGLEFLIYFQGNSAPDKSGLPSDRFSAERTGGSVSTLTIQRTQQEDSAVYLCASSLVHIETQYFGPGTRLLVL.

The chain joins TRBV15 to TRBJ1-5; maybe TRBD1 (5 bases). Trimming left V 0 bases short and J 6 bases short, with 12 bases between. CDR3 length: 15 residues. CDR1 LNHNV and CDR2 YYDKDF come from the germline V gene (reference sequence). The CDR3 reads CATSRDREEGQPQHF. CDR3 DNA: TGTGCCACCAGCAGAGACAGGGAAGAGGGTCAGCCCCAGCATTTT. Variable domain in full (rest from reference TRBV15 and TRBJ1-5): DAMVIQNPRYQVTQFGKPVTLSCSQTLNHNVMYWYQQKSSQAPKLLFHYYDKDFNNEADTPDNFQSRRPNTSFCFLDIRSPGLGDTAMYLCATSRDREEGQPQHFGDGTRLSIL.

This chain links TRBV7-2 with TRBJ2-3; 9 bases agree with TRBD2. The CDR3 consists of 15 residues. The V segment lost 7 bases and the J segment 4 bases; nucleotides outside the gene matches: 9. In germline, CDR1 is SGHTA, CDR2 FQGNSA. The CDR3 bases are TGTGCCAGCACATTAGCGGGGGTAGTATCAGATACGCAGTATTTT. It encodes CASTLAGVVSDTQYF.

The chain joins TRBV6-1 to TRBJ1-5; D might be TRBD1 (5 bases). V was cut by 10 bases and J by 3 bases, with 16 bases left in between. The CDR3 runs 14 residues. Per the germline V gene, CDR1 is MNHNS and CDR2 is SASEGT. Written as DNA, the CDR3 is TGTGCCACCGGGGGGTGGGGTTTCAATCAGCCCCAGCATTTT. Its translation is CATGGWGFNQPQHF.

The chain is built from TRBV5-1 and TRBJ2-3; D tentatively reads TRBD1 or TRBD2 (5 bases each). The CDR3 covers 16 residues. CDR1 is SGHRS, CDR2 YFSETQ, per germline. The V end was cut by 0 bases, the J end by 0 bases, with 11 bases between. CDR3 sequence: CASSLGAGGSTDTQYF. As DNA, the CDR3 is TGCGCCAGCAGCTTGGGGGCTGGGGGTAGCACAGATACGCAGTATTTT. Variable domain in full (rest from reference TRBV5-1 and TRBJ2-3): KAGVTQTPRYLIKTRGQQVTLSCSPISGHRSVSWYQQTPGQGLQFLFEYFSETQRNKGNFPGRFSGRQFSNSRSEMNVSTLELGDSALYLCASSLGAGGSTDTQYFGPGTRLTVL.

This chain joins TRBV5-4 and TRBJ1-6; weak D call: TRBD1 (5 bases). Per the germline V gene, CDR1 is SGHNT and CDR2 is YYREEE (reference sequence). The CDR3 runs 15 residues. Trimming stripped 4 bases from V and 5 bases from J, with 13 bases between. The CDR3, as DNA: TGTGCCAGCAGCCCTCAGGGTAAAAATAATTCACCCCTCCACTTT. Translating gives CASSPQGKNNSPLHF. Together with reference TRBV5-4 and TRBJ1-6, the CDR3 gives the full variable domain: ETGVTQSPTHLIKTRGQQVTLRCSSQSGHNTVSWYQQALGQGPQFIFQYYREEENGRGNFPPRFSGLQFPNYSSELNVNALELDDSALYLCASSPQGKNNSPLHFGNGTRLTVT.

The V call is TRBV4-3, the J call TRBJ2-7; 11 bases are shared with TRBD1. J was trimmed by 3 bases and V by 4 bases; bases with no gene match: 8. This CDR3 contains 16 residues. In germline, CDR1 is LGHNA, CDR2 YSLEER. CDR3 region: CASSPSGTGGIYEQYF. CDR3 bases: TGCGCCAGCAGCCCATCCGGGACAGGGGGAATCTACGAGCAGTACTTC.

This clone came up a few times. V usage is TRBV5-4 and J usage is TRBJ1-6; D is unresolved. The CDR3 covers 15 residues. Germline CDR1 and CDR2: SGHNT and YYREEE (reference sequence). V lost 0 bases and J lost 3, with 7 bases in between. CDR3 nucleotides: TGTGCCAGCAGCTTGGGGCGGGGCTATAATTCACCCCTCCACTTT. Translating gives CASSLGRGYNSPLHF.

The chain carries TRBV10-3 and TRBJ1-1, with D perhaps matching TRBD1 (5 bases). The CDR3 loop spans 12 amino acids. Trimming took off 2 bases at V and 6 bases at J, with 7 bases between the two ends. CDR1 and CDR2 (germline): ENHRY, SYGVKD. For the CDR3, the DNA is TGTGCCATCAGTGAGGGGGACGCTGAAGCTTTCTTT. Its translation: CAISEGDAEAFF.

This chain connects TRBV7-2 to TRBJ2-7; 9 bases are shared with TRBD1. The germline V gene encodes CDR1 SGHTA and CDR2 FQGNSA. This CDR3 region has 16 residues. V dropped 5 bases and J dropped 2; count of bases not matched to a gene: 10. The CDR3 is CASSKRTGQGTYEQYF. In DNA, the CDR3 is TGTGCCAGCAGCAAACGGACCGGACAGGGGACCTACGAGCAGTACTTC.

This clone was seen only once. This rearrangement joins TRBV7-6 to TRBJ1-6; TRBD1 is a possible D gene (6 bases). The CDR3 has 13 amino acids. Germline-derived CDR1 and CDR2 are SGHVS and FNYEAQ. V shed 5 bases and J shed 10 bases, with 12 bases lying between them. The CDR3 here is CASSTEGGSPLHF. Here the CDR3 DNA reads TGTGCCAGCAGCACAGAGGGGGGATCACCCCTCCACTTT. The complete variable domain, with remaining parts taken from reference TRBV7-6 and TRBJ1-6, reads GAGVSQSPRYKVTKRGQDVALRCDPISGHVSLYWYRQALGQGPEFLTYFNYEAQQDKSGLPNDRFSAERPEGSISTLTIQRTEQRDSAMYRCASSTEGGSPLHFGNGTRLTVT.